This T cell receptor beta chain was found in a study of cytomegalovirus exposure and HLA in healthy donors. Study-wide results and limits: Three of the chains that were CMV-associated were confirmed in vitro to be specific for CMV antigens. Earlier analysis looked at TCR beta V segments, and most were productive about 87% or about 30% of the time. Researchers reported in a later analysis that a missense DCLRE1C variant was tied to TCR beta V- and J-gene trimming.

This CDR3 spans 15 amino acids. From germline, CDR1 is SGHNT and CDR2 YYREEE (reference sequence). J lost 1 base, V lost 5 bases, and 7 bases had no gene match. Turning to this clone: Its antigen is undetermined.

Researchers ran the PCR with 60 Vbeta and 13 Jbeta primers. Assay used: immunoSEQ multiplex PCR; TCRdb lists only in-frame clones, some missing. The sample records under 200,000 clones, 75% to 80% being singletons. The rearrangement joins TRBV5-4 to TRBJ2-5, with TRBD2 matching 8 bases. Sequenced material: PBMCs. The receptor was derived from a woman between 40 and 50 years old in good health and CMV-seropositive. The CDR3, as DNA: TGTGCCAGCAGTTCTGCCGCGGGGGGCCAAGAGACCCAGTACTTC. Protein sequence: CASSSAAGGQETQYF.